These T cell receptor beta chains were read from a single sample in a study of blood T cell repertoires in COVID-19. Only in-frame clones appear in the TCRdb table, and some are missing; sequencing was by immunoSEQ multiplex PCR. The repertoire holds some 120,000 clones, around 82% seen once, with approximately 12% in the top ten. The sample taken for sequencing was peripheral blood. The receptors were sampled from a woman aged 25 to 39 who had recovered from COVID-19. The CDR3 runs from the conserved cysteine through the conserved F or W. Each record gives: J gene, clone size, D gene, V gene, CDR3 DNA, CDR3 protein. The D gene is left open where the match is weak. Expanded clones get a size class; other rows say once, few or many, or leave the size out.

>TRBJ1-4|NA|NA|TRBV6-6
TGTGCCAGCAGTTACTCAAAGCTTAATGAAAAACTGTTTTTT
CASSYSKLNEKLFF
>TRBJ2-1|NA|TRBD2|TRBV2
TGTGCCAGCAGTAGAAGAGAGCTAGCGGGAGACAATGAGCAGTTCTTC
CASSRRELAGDNEQFF
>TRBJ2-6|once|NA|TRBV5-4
TGTGCCAGCAGCTTGGGGTATGGCCCCTCTGGGGCCAACGTCCTGACTTTC
CASSLGYGPSGANVLTF
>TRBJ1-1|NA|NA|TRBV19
TGTGCCAGTAGTAACCGACTGGGGAACACTGAAGCTTTCTTT
CASSNRLGNTEAFF
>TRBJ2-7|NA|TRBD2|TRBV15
TGTGCCACAGGCGGTAGCGGGAGTAGGGACGAGCAGTACTTC
CATGGSGSRDEQYF
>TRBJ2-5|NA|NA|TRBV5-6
TGTGCCAGCAGCTCTGAGGTCCGGGGGGACATGGAGACCCAGTACTTC
CASSSEVRGDMETQYF
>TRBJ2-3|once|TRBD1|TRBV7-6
TGTGCCATAGCGGACAGGGGCCGGGATACGCAGTATTTT
CAIADRGRDTQYF
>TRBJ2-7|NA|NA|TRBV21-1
TGTGCCAGCAGCAAAGTTAGCGGGTACTGTGACGAGCAGTACTTC
CASSKVSGYCDEQYF
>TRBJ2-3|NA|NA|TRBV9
TGTGCCAGCAGCTTGAACTTCCTTCTTAGCACAGATACGCAGTATTTT
CASSLNFLLSTDTQYF
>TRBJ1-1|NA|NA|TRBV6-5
TGTGCCACAGGACTGACCGGTGGTAACACTGAAGCTTTCTTT
CATGLTGGNTEAFF
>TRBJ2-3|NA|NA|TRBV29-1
TGCAGCGTTTTTCCGACAGTACCCCGCACAGATACGCAGTATTTT
CSVFPTVPRTDTQYF
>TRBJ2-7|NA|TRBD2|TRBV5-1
TGCGCCAGCGGTAGCGGGAAACCCTACGAGCAGTACTTC
CASGSGKPYEQYF
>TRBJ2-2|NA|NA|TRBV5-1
TGCGCCAGCAGCTTGGGACTATTGAACACCGGGGAGCTGTTTTTT
CASSLGLLNTGELFF
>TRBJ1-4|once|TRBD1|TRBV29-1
TGCAGCGTCTGGACAGGGAATGGTGAAAAACTGTTTTTT
CSVWTGNGEKLFF
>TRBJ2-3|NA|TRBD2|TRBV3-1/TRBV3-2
TGTGCCAGCAGCCAGTTCGGGACTAGCGGTTCTAGCACAGATACGCAGTATTTT
CASSQFGTSGSSTDTQYF
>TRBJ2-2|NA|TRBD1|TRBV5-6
TGTGCCAGCAGCCTTTGGACAGGTCAGAACACCGGGGAGCTGTTTTTT
CASSLWTGQNTGELFF
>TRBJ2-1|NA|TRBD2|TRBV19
TGTGCCAGTAGTACGGGACTAGCGGGAGTATCCAATGAGCAGTTCTTC
CASSTGLAGVSNEQFF
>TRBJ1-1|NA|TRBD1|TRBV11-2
TGTGCCAGCAGCAAGATACCGGGACAGTCTATGAACACTGAAGCTTTCTTT
CASSKIPGQSMNTEAFF
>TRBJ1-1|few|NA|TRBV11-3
TGTGCCAGCAGCTCGGTCAGGGTGATTGGGTTACCTGAAGCTTTCTTT
CASSSVRVIGLPEAFF
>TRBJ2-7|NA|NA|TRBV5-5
TGTGCCAGCAGCTCAGACAGTGCCTACGAGCAGTACTTC
CASSSDSAYEQYF
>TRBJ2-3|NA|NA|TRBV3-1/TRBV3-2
TGTGCCAGCAGCCCGCCTAGGGGTGGAGATACGCAGTATTTT
CASSPPRGGDTQYF
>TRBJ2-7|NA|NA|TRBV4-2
TGTGCCAGCAGCCAAGATCTGGGCGGGGACTCCTACGAGCAGTACTTC
CASSQDLGGDSYEQYF
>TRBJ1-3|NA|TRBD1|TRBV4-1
TGCGCCAGCAGCCCCAGGGACAGCGCCTCTGGAAACACCATATATTTT
CASSPRDSASGNTIYF
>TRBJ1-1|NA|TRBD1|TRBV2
TGTGCCAGCAACTACAGGGGGTTGACTGAAGCTTTCTTT
CASNYRGLTEAFF
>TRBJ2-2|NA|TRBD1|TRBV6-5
TGTGCCAGCAGCGGGACAGATATTAACACCGGGGAGCTGTTTTTT
CASSGTDINTGELFF
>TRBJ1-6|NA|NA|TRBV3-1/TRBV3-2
TGTGCCAGCAGCCAGGAAGGGGGTTCACCCCTCCACTTT
CASSQEGGSPLHF
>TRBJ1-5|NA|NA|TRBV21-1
TGTGCCAGCAGAACTCTTACCCGAAGTCAGCCCCAGCATTTT
CASRTLTRSQPQHF
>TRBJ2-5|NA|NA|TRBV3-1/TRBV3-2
TGTGCCAGCACGCGGAGGCTCGAAGAGACCCAGTACTTC
CASTRRLEETQYF
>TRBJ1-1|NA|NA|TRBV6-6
TGTGCCAGCAGTTACTCGAGGGCGAACACTGAAGCTTTCTTT
CASSYSRANTEAFF
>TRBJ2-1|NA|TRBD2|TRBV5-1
TGCGCCAGCAGCCTCTTCGCGGGGGGTCACAATGAGCAGTTCTTC
CASSLFAGGHNEQFF
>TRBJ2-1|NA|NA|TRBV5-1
TGCGCCAGCAGCTTGGTAGGCGGTTACAATAAGCAGTTCTTC
CASSLVGGYNKQFF
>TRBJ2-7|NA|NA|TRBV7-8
TGTGCCAGCAGCTTAGCGAGGCACGGCGACGAGCAGTACTTC
CASSLARHGDEQYF
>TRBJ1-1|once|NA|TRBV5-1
TGCGCCAGCAGCGAGGGAGGGACGGGGGGACGAGAAGCTTTCTTT
CASSEGGTGGREAFF
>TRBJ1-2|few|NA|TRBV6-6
TGTGCCAGCAGTTACTCGGACACCAAAACCCAAGGCTACACCTTC
CASSYSDTKTQGYTF
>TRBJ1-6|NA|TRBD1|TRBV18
TGTGCCAGCTCACTGGACAGGGGGTCACCCCTCCACTTT
CASSLDRGSPLHF
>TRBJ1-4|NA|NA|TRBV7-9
TGTGCCAGCAGCTTAAGTTCTAAAAAACTGTTTTTT
CASSLSSKKLFF
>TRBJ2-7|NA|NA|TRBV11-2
TGTGCCAGCAGCTTCCAGACAGGAACCTACGAGCAGTACTTC
CASSFQTGTYEQYF
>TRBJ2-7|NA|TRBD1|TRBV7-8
TGTGCCAGCAGCTTCACCCCTAGGACAGGGGGCAACTACGAGCAGTACTTC
CASSFTPRTGGNYEQYF
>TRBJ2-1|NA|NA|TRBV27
TGTGCCAGCAGTTTAAGTTCTAGCGTCTTCTACAATGAGCAGTTCTTC
CASSLSSSVFYNEQFF
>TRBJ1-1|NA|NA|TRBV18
TGTGCCAGCTCACCCATAGACGGAGTGAACACTGAAGCTTTCTTT
CASSPIDGVNTEAFF
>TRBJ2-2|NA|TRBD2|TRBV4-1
TGCGCCAGCAGCCAAGAGGGACTAGCGGGAAGCACCGGGGAGCTGTTTTTT
CASSQEGLAGSTGELFF
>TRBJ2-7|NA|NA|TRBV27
TGTGCCAGCAGTTTGTCGAGGTCTAGCTACGAGCAGTACTTC
CASSLSRSSYEQYF
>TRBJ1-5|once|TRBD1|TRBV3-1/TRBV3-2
TGTGCCAGCAGCTTCGGACAGGTTAACCAGCCCCAGCATTTT
CASSFGQVNQPQHF
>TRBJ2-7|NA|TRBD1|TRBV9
TGTGCCAGCAGCGTAGGCGCAGGGGGCTCCTACGAGCAGTACTTC
CASSVGAGGSYEQYF
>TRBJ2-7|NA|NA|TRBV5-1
TGCGCCAGCAGTTATTTCCCCGGGACATCCTACGAGCAGTACTTC
CASSYFPGTSYEQYF
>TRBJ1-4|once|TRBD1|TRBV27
TGTGCCAGCAGTTTAGCAGGGGGAGGTGAAAAACTGTTTTTT
CASSLAGGGEKLFF
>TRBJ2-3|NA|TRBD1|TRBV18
TGTGCCAGCTCACTCGAAGGGGGCCCCAGCACAGATACGCAGTATTTT
CASSLEGGPSTDTQYF
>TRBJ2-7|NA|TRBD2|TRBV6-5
TGTGCCAGCAGTTACCGACTAGCGGGATATGACGAGCAGTACTTC
CASSYRLAGYDEQYF
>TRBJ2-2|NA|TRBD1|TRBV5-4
TGTGCCAGCACCAACCTGTGGGCAGGGGGCGCGCCCGGGGAGCTGTTTTTT
CASTNLWAGGAPGELFF
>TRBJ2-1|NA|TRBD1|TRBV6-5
TGTGCCAGCAGGCGACAGGGGGGGACGGATGAGCAGTTCTTC
CASRRQGGTDEQFF
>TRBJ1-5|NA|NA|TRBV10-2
TGCGCCAGCACCGAGGGGGTCCATAGCAATCAGCCCCAGCATTTT
CASTEGVHSNQPQHF
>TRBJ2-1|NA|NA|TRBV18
TGTGCCAGCTCACCAAGTTCGAGGGACTACAATGAGCAGTTCTTC
CASSPSSRDYNEQFF
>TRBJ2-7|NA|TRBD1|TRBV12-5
TGTGCTAGTGGCTCTATGAGGGGGCCGACCTACGAGCAGTACTTC
CASGSMRGPTYEQYF
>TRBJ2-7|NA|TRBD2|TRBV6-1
TGTGCCAGCAGTGAAGCGTATGAGCCGGCGGGGGTAAGCTCCTACGAGCAGTACTTC
CASSEAYEPAGVSSYEQYF
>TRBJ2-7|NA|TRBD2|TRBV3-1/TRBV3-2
TGTGCCAGCAGCCCGGGACTAGCGACCTACGAGCAGTACTTC
CASSPGLATYEQYF
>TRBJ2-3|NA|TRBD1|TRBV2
TGTGCCAGCAAGACAGGGGTAGCAGATACGCAGTATTTT
CASKTGVADTQYF
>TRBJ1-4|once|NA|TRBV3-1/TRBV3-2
TGTGCCAGCGCGGACAGAACTAATGAAAAACTGTTTTTT
CASADRTNEKLFF